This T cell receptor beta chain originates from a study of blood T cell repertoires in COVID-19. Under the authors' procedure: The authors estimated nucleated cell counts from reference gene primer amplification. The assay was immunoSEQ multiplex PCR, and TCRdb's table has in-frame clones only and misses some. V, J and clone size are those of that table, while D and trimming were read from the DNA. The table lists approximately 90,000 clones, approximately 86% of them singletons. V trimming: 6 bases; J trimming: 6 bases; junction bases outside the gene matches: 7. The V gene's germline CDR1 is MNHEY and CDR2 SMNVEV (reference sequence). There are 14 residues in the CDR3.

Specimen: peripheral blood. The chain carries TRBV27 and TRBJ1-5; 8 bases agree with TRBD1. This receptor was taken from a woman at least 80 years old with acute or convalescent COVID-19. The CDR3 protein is CASRPTGEGQPQHF. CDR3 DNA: TGTGCCAGCAGACCGACAGGGGAGGGTCAGCCCCAGCATTTT.